This T cell receptor (beta chain) stems from a study of identical twins. Study outcomes and limitations: For cord blood, abundant beta clonotypes had fewer insertions, unlike memory repertoires, which showed none.

In TCRdb, the 5' RACE reads were re-called with MiXCR into one record per CDR3 protein. The top ten hold approximately 0.94% of the sample, which has hundreds of thousands of distinct CDR3 sequences, roughly 8% seen once. This clonotype came up a few times. Its target is unknown. This CDR3 contains 17 residues. In germline, CDR1 is SGDLS, CDR2 YYNGEE. V lost 2 bases and J lost 7; bases outside the gene matches: 14. No donor was unhealthy or non-Caucasian. These data were also filed under a second study, of yellow fever vaccine responses in identical twins. As that study records: Among the twins, the vaccine T cell response reportedly seemed partly convergent and partly personalized.

The rearrangement joins TRBV9 to TRBJ2-7; 11 bases match TRBD1. The source material was PBMCs. The TCR was taken from a woman between 18 and 30 years old in good health. CDR3 sequence (DNA): TGTGCCAGCAGCGTTGGAACCGGGACAGGGGGACCTAGAGAGCAGTACTTC. Protein product: CASSVGTGTGGPREQYF. The variable domain in full, completed from reference TRBV9 and TRBJ2-7, reads DSGVTQTPKHLITATGQRVTLRCSPRSGDLSVYWYQQSLDQGLQFLIQYYNGEERAKGNILERFSAQQFPDLHSELNLSSLELGDSALYFCASSVGTGTGGPREQYFGPGTRLTVT.